These 28 T cell receptor beta chains came from one sample sequenced in a study of radiation and T cells in renal cell carcinoma. Assay: immunoSEQ multiplex PCR; the TCRdb copy retains only in-frame clones and omits some. The table includes roughly 130,000 clones, 88% detected once. Documented time point: blood 2 weeks post-SBRT. The sample's treatment: 15 Gy SBRT to primary tumor, nephrectomy 4 weeks later. The sequences come from blood, collected from a patient whose treatment included radiotherapy and nephrectomy. The receptors stem from a woman in her seventies with renal cell carcinoma.

The rearrangement uses TRBV10-3 and TRBJ2-7, with D possibly being TRBD1 (5 bases). CDR1 ENHRY and CDR2 SYGVKD come from the germline V gene. This CDR3 comprises 10 residues. V was clipped by 10 bases and J by 5 bases, with 9 bases between them. In DNA form, the CDR3 reads TGTGCCAACAGGAAGGACGAGCAGTACTTC. Its translation is CANRKDEQYF.

The rearrangement uses TRBV19 and TRBJ2-6, with D possibly being TRBD1 (5 bases). The V and J ends lost 9 bases and 1 base respectively, with 10 bases between them. Germline V CDR1 and CDR2: LNHDA, SQIVND (reference sequence). This CDR3 contains 14 residues. CDR3 loop: CASRRGSGANVLTF. CDR3 coding DNA: TGTGCCAGCAGAAGGGGTTCTGGGGCCAACGTCCTGACTTTC. The full variable domain, rest sourced from reference TRBV19 and TRBJ2-6, is DGGITQSPKYLFRKEGQNVTLSCEQNLNHDAMYWYRQDPGQGLRLIYYSQIVNDFQKGDIAEGYSVSREKKESFPLTVTSAQKNPTAFYLCASRRGSGANVLTFGAGSRLTVL.

The chain couples TRBV7-9 to TRBJ2-7; a possible D gene is TRBD1 (5 bases). The CDR3 runs 14 residues. Trimming pared 2 bases from V and 5 bases from J, leaving 13 bases between. From germline, CDR1 is SEHNR and CDR2 FQNEAQ (reference sequence). As DNA, the CDR3 is TGTGCCAGCAGCTTAAGCCAGGGAATTGACGAGCAGTACTTC. Its translation is CASSLSQGIDEQYF.

The rearrangement joins TRBV10-3 to TRBJ2-5, with 13 bases that match TRBD2. CDR1 ENHRY and CDR2 SYGVKD come from the germline V gene. CDR3 size: 16 residues. V lost 0 bases, J lost 7 bases, and 5 bases stayed unmatched. CDR3 in DNA: TGTGCCATCAGTGAGTCCGGACTAGCGGGGGAAGGGACCCAGTACTTC. Translating it yields CAISESGLAGEGTQYF.

This chain connects TRBV25-1 to TRBJ1-6; the match to TRBD1 covers 10 bases. V was pared by 6 bases and J by 9 bases, with 8 bases of the junction left unmatched. Germline assignment: CDR1 MGHDK and CDR2 SYGVNS. The CDR3 runs 15 residues. The CDR3 loop is CASSPTGGATSPLHF. The DNA of the CDR3 is TGTGCCAGCAGCCCGACAGGGGGCGCAACTTCACCCCTCCACTTT.

Turning to this clone: At the DNA level, this CDR3 is encoded by other sequences in the same sample as well. V usage is TRBV5-4 and J usage is TRBJ2-3; 12 bases line up with TRBD2. The CDR3 loop spans 15 amino acids. Losses at the gene ends were 4 bases for V and 0 bases for J; bases not matched to a gene: 0. Germline CDR1 SGHNT, CDR2 YYREEE (reference sequence). CDR3 nucleotides: TGTGCCAGCAGCCTAGCGGGGGGGAGCACAGATACGCAGTATTTT. Its translation: CASSLAGGSTDTQYF. The full variable domain, rest sourced from reference TRBV5-4 and TRBJ2-3, is ETGVTQSPTHLIKTRGQQVTLRCSSQSGHNTVSWYQQALGQGPQFIFQYYREEENGRGNFPPRFSGLQFPNYSSELNVNALELDDSALYLCASSLAGGSTDTQYFGPGTRLTVL.

The rearrangement uses TRBV25-1 and TRBJ1-3, with D tentatively TRBD1 (6 bases). Germline CDR1 is MGHDK and CDR2 is SYGVNS. The CDR3 runs to 14 residues. V dropped 5 bases and J dropped 0 bases, with 8 bases sitting between them. As DNA, the CDR3 is TGTGCCAGCAGTAGGGACAACTCTGGAAACACCATATATTTT. Its protein product is CASSRDNSGNTIYF.

This clone came up once. The rearrangement joins TRBV9 to TRBJ1-1; D is unresolved. The CDR3 extends over 14 amino acids. Germline CDR1 and CDR2: SGDLS and YYNGEE. Trimming cost V 2 bases and J 0 bases, with 8 bases left between them. The chain's CDR3 is CASSVKGMNTEAFF. Here the CDR3 DNA reads TGTGCCAGCAGCGTGAAAGGTATGAACACTGAAGCTTTCTTT.

This clone was seen a few times. The chain employs TRBV25-1 and TRBJ2-5; D is ambiguous. With 1 base removed from V and 1 base from J, the gap between germline ends came to 7 bases. CDR1 MGHDK and CDR2 SYGVNS come from the germline V gene. The CDR3 spans 14 residues. In DNA, the CDR3 is TGTGCCAGCAGTGAATTTCGGCGCCAAGAGACCCAGTACTTC. Encoded protein: CASSEFRRQETQYF. The whole variable domain, filled in from reference TRBV25-1 and TRBJ2-5, reads EADIYQTPRYLVIGTGKKITLECSQTMGHDKMYWYQQDPGMELHLIHYSYGVNSTEKGDLSSESTVSRIRTEHFPLTLESARPSHTSQYLCASSEFRRQETQYFGPGTRLLVL.

J is TRBJ2-3 and V is TRBV4-2, with D hard to call. The ends were cut back, 0 bases at V and 2 bases at J, with 9 bases in the middle. This CDR3 contains 15 residues. CDR1 LGHNA and CDR2 YNFKEQ come from the germline V gene. The CDR3 sequence is CASSQERGFTDTQYF. The CDR3 nucleotides read TGTGCCAGCAGCCAAGAAAGAGGCTTCACAGATACGCAGTATTTT.

The chain joins TRBV6-6 to TRBJ1-1; perhaps TRBD1 as D (6 bases). This CDR3 has 14 residues. Germline V gene data show CDR1 as MNHNY and CDR2 as SVGAGI (reference sequence). V was pared by 7 bases and J by 1 base, with 13 bases between. The CDR3 DNA sequence: TGTGCCAGCATCACCGGGACAAAGAACACTGAAGCTTTCTTT. This gives the protein CASITGTKNTEAFF.

The chain carries TRBV7-9 and TRBJ1-6; 9 nucleotides align to TRBD1. CDR3 length: 15 amino acids. The junction had 4 bases not matched to a gene; V was cut back by 2 bases and J by 8 bases. Germline V gene sequence: CDR1 SEHNR, CDR2 FQNEAQ (reference sequence). This chain's CDR3 is CASSLQGQGHSPLHF. As DNA, the CDR3 is TGTGCCAGCAGCTTACAGGGACAGGGTCATTCACCCCTCCACTTT.

J is TRBJ2-3 and V is TRBV7-2; 13 positions agree with TRBD2. CDR1 SGHTA and CDR2 FQGNSA come from the germline V gene. The J segment lost 2 bases and the V segment lost 5 bases, leaving 4 bases of the junction unmatched. This CDR3 spans 16 amino acids. This CDR3 is CASSPLAGGLTDTQYF. CDR3 in DNA: TGTGCCAGCAGCCCACTAGCGGGGGGGCTCACAGATACGCAGTATTTT.

The chain has TRBV7-2 and TRBJ2-2, with D possibly being TRBD2 (5 bases). The CDR3 totals 16 residues. The germline V gene has CDR1 SGHTA and CDR2 FQGNSA. V was clipped by 4 bases and J by 5 bases, with 17 bases between them. CDR3: CASSSRALSGTGELFF. The DNA for the CDR3 is TGTGCCAGCAGCTCCCGGGCCTTATCGGGGACCGGGGAGCTGTTTTTT.

The chain joins TRBV19 to TRBJ2-3, with D possibly TRBD1 on 6 matching bases. From germline, CDR1 is LNHDA and CDR2 SQIVND (reference sequence). The CDR3 is 13 amino acids. Trimming took off 5 bases at V and 2 bases at J, with 8 bases between the two ends. As DNA, the CDR3 is TGTGCCAGTAGTGACAGGTACACAGATACGCAGTATTTT. As protein: CASSDRYTDTQYF.

In the case of this clone: At one of its ends the junction is not consistent with the germline gene, which may arise from a read error. This chain links TRBV7-7 with TRBJ2-2; 7 bases align to TRBD2. There are 15 residues in the CDR3. Germline V gene sequence: CDR1 SSHAT, CDR2 FNYEAQ (reference sequence). The CDR3: CASSRGLGNTGELFF. CDR3 in DNA: TGTGCTAGCAGCCGCGGACTAGGGAACACCGGGGAGCTGTTTTTT.

The chain carries TRBV19 and TRBJ1-6; D may be TRBD1 (5 bases). The CDR3 has 13 amino acids. V was shortened by 3 bases and J by 14 bases, with 14 bases between the two germline ends. The germline V gene has CDR1 LNHDA and CDR2 SQIVND (reference sequence). The CDR3 coding sequence is TGTGCCAGTAGTATCTCCTCTTGGGACTCCCTCCACTTT. Its protein product is CASSISSWDSLHF.

The V and J genes are TRBV7-9 and TRBJ1-2, with a possible D match to TRBD1 (6 bases). Germline lookup yields CDR1 SEHNR and CDR2 FQNEAQ (reference sequence). The CDR3 has 12 residues. V was clipped by 5 bases and J by 4 bases, with 8 bases between them. The CDR3 coding sequence is TGTGCCAGCAGCGGGGGCTTCTATGGCTACACCTTC. Residues: CASSGGFYGYTF.

This chain links TRBV2 with TRBJ2-5; TRBD2 aligns across 15 bases. V shed 5 bases and J 2 bases; nucleotides not matched to a gene: 6. The germline V gene has CDR1 SNHLY and CDR2 FYNNEI. The CDR3 extends over 17 amino acids. Here the CDR3 DNA reads TGTGCCAGCAGTCCCGGGACTAGCGGGGGGAGACAAGAGACCCAGTACTTC. Translated: CASSPGTSGGRQETQYF.

The CDR3 coding sequence is TGTGCCAGCAGTAGACTGGGGGAGTATCAGCCCCAGCATTTT. It codes for CASSRLGEYQPQHF. The rearrangement joins TRBV28 to TRBJ1-5, with D possibly being TRBD1 (5 bases). V was shortened by 5 bases and J by 5 bases, with 13 bases between the two germline ends. The V gene's germline CDR1 is MDHEN and CDR2 SYDVKM. The CDR3 contains 14 residues.

This clone was detected once. The chain uses TRBV19 and TRBJ2-2, with D possibly TRBD1 on 6 matching bases. Germline-derived CDR1 and CDR2 are LNHDA and SQIVND (reference sequence). Trimming stripped 10 bases from V and 5 bases from J, with 17 bases between. The CDR3 spans 14 residues. CDR3 sequence: CATMDSKHTGELFF. CDR3 coding DNA: TGTGCCACTATGGACAGCAAACATACCGGGGAGCTGTTTTTT.

This clone occurred once. The sample has other DNA sequences that encode this CDR3 too. The gene calls are TRBV5-4 and TRBJ1-1; tentative D call: TRBD1 (5 bases). The CDR3 is made up of 13 amino acids. Germline assignment: CDR1 SGHNT and CDR2 YYREEE (reference sequence). The ends were cut back, 3 bases at V and 6 bases at J, with 12 bases in the middle. CDR3 residues: CASSSGPRAEAFF. DNA of the CDR3: TGTGCCAGCAGCTCGGGACCGAGGGCTGAAGCTTTCTTT. The variable domain in full, with the rest retrieved from reference TRBV5-4 and TRBJ1-1, is ETGVTQSPTHLIKTRGQQVTLRCSSQSGHNTVSWYQQALGQGPQFIFQYYREEENGRGNFPPRFSGLQFPNYSSELNVNALELDDSALYLCASSSGPRAEAFFGQGTRLTVV.

The chain uses TRBV5-8 and TRBJ1-2; D gene uncertain. The germline V and J ends were trimmed by 6 bases and 0 bases, with 12 bases remaining between them. Germline assignment: CDR1 SGHTS and CDR2 YDEGEE. The CDR3 runs to 14 residues. The CDR3 here is CASTAPLPNYGYTF. CDR3 coding DNA: TGTGCCAGCACAGCCCCCCTCCCTAACTATGGCTACACCTTC.

The gene calls are TRBV5-1 and TRBJ1-3, with 7 bases that match TRBD1. The CDR3 is made up of 13 amino acids. The trim removed 4 bases at V and 4 bases at J, leaving 2 bases unmatched. Germline assignment: CDR1 SGHRS and CDR2 YFSETQ. The CDR3 region has the DNA TGCGCCAGCAGCCAACAGGGGGGAAACACCATATATTTT. Protein product: CASSQQGGNTIYF. Full variable domain (remainder filled in from reference TRBV5-1 and TRBJ1-3): KAGVTQTPRYLIKTRGQQVTLSCSPISGHRSVSWYQQTPGQGLQFLFEYFSETQRNKGNFPGRFSGRQFSNSRSEMNVSTLELGDSALYLCASSQQGGNTIYFGEGSWLTVV.

The chain has TRBV5-1 and TRBJ1-5; D might be TRBD1 (6 bases). CDR1 and CDR2 (germline): SGHRS, YFSETQ. The CDR3 loop spans 15 amino acids. The V end was cut by 0 bases, the J end by 6 bases, with 13 bases between. CDR3 sequence (DNA): TGCGCCAGCAGCTTGGAAGGGTTAGGGGGTCAGCCCCAGCATTTT. Amino acids: CASSLEGLGGQPQHF.

The rearrangement uses TRBV5-3 and TRBJ1-5, with a tentative D call TRBD1 (5 bases). TRBV5-3 is given ORF status, its function remaining uncertain. Deletions cut 5 bases from V and 6 bases from J, with 9 bases between. This CDR3 comprises 12 residues. The CDR3 region is CARSLRGQPQHF. CDR3 sequence (DNA): TGTGCCAGAAGTTTGAGGGGTCAGCCCCAGCATTTT.

V usage is TRBV7-9 and J usage is TRBJ2-7; perhaps TRBD2 as D (6 bases). Germline CDR1 SEHNR, CDR2 FQNEAQ (reference sequence). There are 17 residues in the CDR3. Trimming cost V 3 bases and J 3 bases, with 21 bases left between them. The CDR3 bases are TGTGCCAGCAGCTTCCCGGTAGGCGGGGAAACAATCTACGAGCAGTACTTC. As protein: CASSFPVGGETIYEQYF.

The V call is TRBV6-6, the J call TRBJ1-2, with TRBD1 matching over 7 bases. Germline V gene lookup returns CDR1 MNHNY and CDR2 SVGAGI (reference sequence). Trimming removed 6 bases from V and 2 bases from J; junction bases left unmatched: 12. The CDR3 sequence is 16 residues long. CDR3 sequence (DNA): TGTGCCAGCAGGACTCAACTTAAACAGGGGAACTATGGCTACACCTTC. This encodes CASRTQLKQGNYGYTF.